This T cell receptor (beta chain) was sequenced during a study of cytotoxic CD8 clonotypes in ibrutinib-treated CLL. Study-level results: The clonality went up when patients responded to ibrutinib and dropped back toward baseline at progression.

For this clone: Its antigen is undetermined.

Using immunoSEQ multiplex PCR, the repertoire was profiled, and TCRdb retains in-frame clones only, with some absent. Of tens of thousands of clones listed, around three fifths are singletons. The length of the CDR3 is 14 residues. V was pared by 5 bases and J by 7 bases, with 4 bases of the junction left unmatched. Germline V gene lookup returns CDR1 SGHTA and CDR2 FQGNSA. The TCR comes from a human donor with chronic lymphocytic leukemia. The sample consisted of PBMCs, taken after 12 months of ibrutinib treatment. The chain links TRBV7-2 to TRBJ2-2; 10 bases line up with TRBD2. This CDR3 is CASSRTSGRGELFF. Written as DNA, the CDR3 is TGTGCCAGCAGCAGGACTAGCGGACGCGGGGAGCTGTTTTTT.